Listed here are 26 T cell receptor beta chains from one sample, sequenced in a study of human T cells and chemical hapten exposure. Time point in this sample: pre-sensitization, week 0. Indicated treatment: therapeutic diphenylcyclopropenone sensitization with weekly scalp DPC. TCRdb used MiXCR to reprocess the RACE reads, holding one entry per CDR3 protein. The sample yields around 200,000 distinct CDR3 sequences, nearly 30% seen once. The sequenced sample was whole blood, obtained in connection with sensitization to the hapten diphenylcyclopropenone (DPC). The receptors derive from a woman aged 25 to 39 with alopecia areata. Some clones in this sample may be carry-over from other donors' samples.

The CDR3 sequence: CASRPGSDYEQYF. CDR3 nucleotides: TGTGCCAGCAGACCAGGTTCGGATTACGAGCAGTACTTC. The J gene is TRBJ2-7, the V gene TRBV28, with unresolved D. CDR3 size: 13 residues. The germline V gene encodes CDR1 MDHEN and CDR2 SYDVKM. V lost 6 bases, J lost 4 bases, and 13 bases lay in between.

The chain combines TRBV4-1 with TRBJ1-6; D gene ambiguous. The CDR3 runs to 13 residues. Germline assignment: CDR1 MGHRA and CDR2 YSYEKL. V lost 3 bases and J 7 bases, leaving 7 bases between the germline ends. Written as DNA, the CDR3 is TGCGCCAGCAGCCAGGAGGGAAATTCACCCCTCCACTTT. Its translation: CASSQEGNSPLHF.

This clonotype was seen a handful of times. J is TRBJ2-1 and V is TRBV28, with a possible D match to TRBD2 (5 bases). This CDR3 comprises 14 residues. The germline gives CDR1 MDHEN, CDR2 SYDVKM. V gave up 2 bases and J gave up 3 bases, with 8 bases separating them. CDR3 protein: CASSLDGNYNEQFF. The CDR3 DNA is TGTGCCAGCAGTTTAGACGGGAACTACAATGAGCAGTTCTTC.

CDR3 coding DNA: TGCAGCGTTGAAGATCCAGGACGGGATTATGGCTACACCTTC. Its protein is CSVEDPGRDYGYTF. The chain recombines TRBV29-1 with TRBJ1-2; D gene uncertain. The CDR3 totals 14 residues. The germline V gene encodes CDR1 SQVTM and CDR2 ANQGSEA. Trimming pared 0 bases from V and 5 bases from J, leaving 13 bases between.

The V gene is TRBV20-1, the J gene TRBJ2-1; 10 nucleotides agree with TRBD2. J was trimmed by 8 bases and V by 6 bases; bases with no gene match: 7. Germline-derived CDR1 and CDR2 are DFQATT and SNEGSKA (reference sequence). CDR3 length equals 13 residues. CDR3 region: CSASLAGRYEQFF. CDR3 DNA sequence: TGCAGTGCCTCACTAGCGGGACGCTATGAGCAGTTCTTC.

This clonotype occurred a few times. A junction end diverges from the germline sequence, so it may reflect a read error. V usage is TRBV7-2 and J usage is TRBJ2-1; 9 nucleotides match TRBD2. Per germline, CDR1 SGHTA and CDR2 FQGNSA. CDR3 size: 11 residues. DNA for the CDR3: TGTGCCAGCAGCATCGAGCGGGAGGCGCTCTTC. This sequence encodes CASSIEREALF.

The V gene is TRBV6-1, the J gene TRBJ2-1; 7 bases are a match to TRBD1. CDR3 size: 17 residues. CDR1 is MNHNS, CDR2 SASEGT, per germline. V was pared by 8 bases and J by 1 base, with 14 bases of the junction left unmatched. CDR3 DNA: TGTGCCAGCGCGGCCCCGGTTTCAGGGGGTTCCTACAATGAGCAGTTCTTC. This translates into CASAAPVSGGSYNEQFF.

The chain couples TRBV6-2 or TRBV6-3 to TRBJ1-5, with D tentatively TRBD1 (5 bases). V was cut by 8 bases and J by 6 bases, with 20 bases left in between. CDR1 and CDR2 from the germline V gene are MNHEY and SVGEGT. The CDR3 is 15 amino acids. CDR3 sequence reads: CASRGSGSLGQPQHF. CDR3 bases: TGTGCCAGCCGAGGGTCAGGGAGCCTCGGTCAGCCCCAGCATTTT.

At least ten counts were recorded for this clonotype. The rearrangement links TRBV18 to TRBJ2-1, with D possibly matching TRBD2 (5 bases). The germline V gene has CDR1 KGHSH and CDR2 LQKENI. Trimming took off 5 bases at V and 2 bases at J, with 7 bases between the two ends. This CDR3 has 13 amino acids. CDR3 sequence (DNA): TGTGCCAGCTCAACCGGGACCTACAATGAGCAGTTCTTC. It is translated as CASSTGTYNEQFF.

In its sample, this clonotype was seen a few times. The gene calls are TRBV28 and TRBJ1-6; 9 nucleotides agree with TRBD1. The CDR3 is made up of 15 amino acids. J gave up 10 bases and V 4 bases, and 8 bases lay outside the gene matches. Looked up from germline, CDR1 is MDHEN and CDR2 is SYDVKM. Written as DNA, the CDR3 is TGTGCCAGCAGTTCGTCGGGACAGGGCAACTCACCCCTCCACTTT. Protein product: CASSSSGQGNSPLHF.

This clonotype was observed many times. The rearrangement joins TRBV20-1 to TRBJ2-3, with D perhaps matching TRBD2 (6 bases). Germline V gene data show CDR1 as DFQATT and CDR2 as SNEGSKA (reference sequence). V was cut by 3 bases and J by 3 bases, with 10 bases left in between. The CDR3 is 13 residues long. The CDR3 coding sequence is TGCAGTGCTAGGGCGAGCGGGACAGATACGCAGTATTTT. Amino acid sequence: CSARASGTDTQYF.

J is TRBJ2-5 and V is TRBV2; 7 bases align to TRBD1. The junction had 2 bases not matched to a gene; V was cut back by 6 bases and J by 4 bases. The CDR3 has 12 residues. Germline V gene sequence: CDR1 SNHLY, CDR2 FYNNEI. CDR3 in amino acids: CASRRTGETQYF. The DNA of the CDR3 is TGTGCCAGCAGACGGACAGGAGAGACCCAGTACTTC.

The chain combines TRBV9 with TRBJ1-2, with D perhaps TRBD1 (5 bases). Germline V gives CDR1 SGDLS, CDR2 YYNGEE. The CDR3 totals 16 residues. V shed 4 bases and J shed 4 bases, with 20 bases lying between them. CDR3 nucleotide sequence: TGTGCCAGCAGCATGGAGGGGACCGCCCTAGGCTATGGCTACACCTTC. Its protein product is CASSMEGTALGYGYTF.

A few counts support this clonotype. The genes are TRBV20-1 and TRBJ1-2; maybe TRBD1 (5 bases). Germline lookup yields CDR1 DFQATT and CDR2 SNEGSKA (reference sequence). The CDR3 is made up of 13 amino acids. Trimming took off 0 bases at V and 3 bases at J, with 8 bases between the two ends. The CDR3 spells CSARDDSHYGYTF. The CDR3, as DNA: TGCAGTGCTAGAGATGACAGCCACTATGGCTACACCTTC.

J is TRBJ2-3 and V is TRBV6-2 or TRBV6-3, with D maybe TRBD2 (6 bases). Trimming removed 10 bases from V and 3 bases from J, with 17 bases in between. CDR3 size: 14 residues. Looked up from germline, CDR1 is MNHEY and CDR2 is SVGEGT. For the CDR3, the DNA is TGTGCCACCGGAGATCCCGGGAGAACAGATACGCAGTATTTT. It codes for CATGDPGRTDTQYF.

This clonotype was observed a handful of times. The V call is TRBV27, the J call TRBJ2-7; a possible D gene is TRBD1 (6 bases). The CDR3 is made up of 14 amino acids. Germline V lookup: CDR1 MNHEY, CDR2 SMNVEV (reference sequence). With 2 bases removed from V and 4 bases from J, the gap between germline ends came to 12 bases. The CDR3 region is CASSLGGQTYEQYF. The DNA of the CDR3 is TGTGCCAGCAGTTTAGGAGGACAGACGTACGAGCAGTACTTC.

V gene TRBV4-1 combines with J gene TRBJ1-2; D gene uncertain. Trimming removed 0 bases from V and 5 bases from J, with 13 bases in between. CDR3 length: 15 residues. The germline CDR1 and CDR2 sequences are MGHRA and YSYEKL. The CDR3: CASSQEGWSQYGYTF. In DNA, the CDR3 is TGCGCCAGCAGCCAAGAAGGTTGGAGTCAGTATGGCTACACCTTC.

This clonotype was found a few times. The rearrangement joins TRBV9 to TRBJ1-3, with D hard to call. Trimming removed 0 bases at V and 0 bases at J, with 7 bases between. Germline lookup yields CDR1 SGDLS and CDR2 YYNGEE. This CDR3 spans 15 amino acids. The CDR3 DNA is TGTGCCAGCAGCGTAGACGATGCCTCTGGAAACACCATATATTTT. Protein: CASSVDDASGNTIYF.

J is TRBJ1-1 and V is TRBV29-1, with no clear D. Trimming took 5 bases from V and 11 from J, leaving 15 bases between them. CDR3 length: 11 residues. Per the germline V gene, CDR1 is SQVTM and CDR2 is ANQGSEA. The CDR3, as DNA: TGCAGCGTTACCGGGCCCGGCCGGGCTTTCTTT. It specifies CSVTGPGRAFF. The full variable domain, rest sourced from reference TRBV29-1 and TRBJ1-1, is SAVISQKPSRDICQRGTSLTIQCQVDSQVTMMFWYRQQPGQSLTLIATANQGSEATYESGFVIDKFPISRPNLTFSTLTVSNMSPEDSSIYLCSVTGPGRAFFGQGTRLTVV.

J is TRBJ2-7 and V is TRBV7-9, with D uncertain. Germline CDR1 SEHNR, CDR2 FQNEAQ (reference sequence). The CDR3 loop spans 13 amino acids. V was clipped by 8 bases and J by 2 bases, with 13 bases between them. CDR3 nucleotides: TGTGCCAGCGGGGTTCGAGGTACCTACGAGCAGTACTTC. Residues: CASGVRGTYEQYF.

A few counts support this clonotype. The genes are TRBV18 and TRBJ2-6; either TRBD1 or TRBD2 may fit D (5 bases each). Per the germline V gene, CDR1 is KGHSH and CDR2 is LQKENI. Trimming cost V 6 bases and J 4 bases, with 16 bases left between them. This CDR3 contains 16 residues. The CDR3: CASSPNPGAGANVLTF. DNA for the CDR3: TGTGCCAGCTCCCCCAACCCCGGGGCCGGGGCCAACGTCCTGACTTTC.

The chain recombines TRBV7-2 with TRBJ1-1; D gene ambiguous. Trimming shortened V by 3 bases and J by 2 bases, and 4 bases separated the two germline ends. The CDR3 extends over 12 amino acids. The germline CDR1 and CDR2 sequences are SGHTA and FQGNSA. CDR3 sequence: CASSFPNTEAFF. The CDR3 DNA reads TGTGCCAGCAGCTTTCCAAACACTGAAGCTTTCTTT.

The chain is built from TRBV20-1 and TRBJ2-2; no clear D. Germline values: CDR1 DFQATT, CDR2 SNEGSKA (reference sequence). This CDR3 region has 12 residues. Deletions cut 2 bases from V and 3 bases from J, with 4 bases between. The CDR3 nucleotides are TGCAGTGCTAGAATCGACACCGGGGAGCTGTTTTTT. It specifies CSARIDTGELFF.

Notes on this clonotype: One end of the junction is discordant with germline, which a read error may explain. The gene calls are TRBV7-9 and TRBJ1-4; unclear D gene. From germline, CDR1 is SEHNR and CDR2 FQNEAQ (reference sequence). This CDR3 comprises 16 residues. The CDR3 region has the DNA TGTGCCAGCAACTTAGACCGGGCGGTTACTAATGAAAAACTGTTTTTT. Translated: CASNLDRAVTNEKLFF. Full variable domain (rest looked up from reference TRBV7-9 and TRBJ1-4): DTGVSQNPRHKITKRGQNVTFRCDPISEHNRLYWYRQTLGQGPEFLTYFQNEAQLEKSRLLSDRFSAERPKGSFSTLEIQRTEQGDSAMYLCASNLDRAVTNEKLFFGSGTQLSVL.

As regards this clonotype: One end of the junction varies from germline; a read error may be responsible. The chain's CDR3 is CASSLGQNAEAFF. The CDR3 DNA reads as TGTGCCAGCAGCTTAGGGCAGAACGCTGAAGCTTTCTTT. The chain recombines TRBV7-2 with TRBJ1-1, with D hard to call. There are 13 residues in the CDR3. In germline, CDR1 is SGHTA, CDR2 FQGNSA.

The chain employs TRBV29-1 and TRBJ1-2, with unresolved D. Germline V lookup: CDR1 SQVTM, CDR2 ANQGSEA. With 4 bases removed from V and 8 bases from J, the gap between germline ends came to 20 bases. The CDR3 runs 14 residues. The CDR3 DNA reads TGCAGCGTTGGAGGGTTCGAGGGAGTCTACGGCTACACCTTC. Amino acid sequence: CSVGGFEGVYGYTF.